Below, 10 T cell receptor beta chains from the same sample are listed, as sequenced in a study of blood T cell repertoires in COVID-19. The data were produced by immunoSEQ multiplex PCR, yet TCRdb's version contains in-frame clones alone and is incomplete. The sample records roughly 73,000 clones, 75% to 85% being singletons. The sequenced material came from peripheral blood. These receptors all come from a woman aged 70 to 79 with acute or convalescent COVID-19.

The CDR3 sequence: CASSQDQGNTIYF. CDR3 nucleotide sequence: TGTGCCAGCAGCCAAGATCAGGGAAACACCATATATTTT. The chain links TRBV3-1 (or the pseudogene TRBV3-2) to TRBJ1-3; D unresolved. This CDR3 has 13 amino acids. Trimming took off 0 bases at V and 4 bases at J, with 4 bases between the two ends. The germline gives CDR1 LGHDT, CDR2 YNNKEL (reference sequence).

This clone showed up just once. V gene TRBV27 combines with J gene TRBJ1-5, with 8 bases fitting TRBD1. The CDR3 has 13 amino acids. Trimming took 6 bases from V and 9 from J; bases not matched to a gene: 7. Germline CDR1 MNHEY, CDR2 SMNVEV (reference sequence). CDR3 sequence (DNA): TGTGCCAGCAGGGGGACAGGCCAAGGGCCCCAGCATTTT. Its protein is CASRGTGQGPQHF.

The chain has TRBV9 and TRBJ2-1, with 10 positions matching TRBD2. Unmatched junction bases numbered 4, after V lost 3 bases and J lost 4 bases. Looked up from germline, CDR1 is SGDLS and CDR2 is YYNGEE. The CDR3 totals 15 residues. CDR3 DNA: TGTGCCAGCAGCGAAAGACTAGCGGGTTACAATGAGCAGTTCTTC. Its translation: CASSERLAGYNEQFF.

The chain combines TRBV6-5 with TRBJ1-1; D might be TRBD1 (5 bases). The germline V and J ends were trimmed by 2 bases and 5 bases, with 12 bases remaining between them. CDR1 MNHEY and CDR2 SVGAGI come from the germline V gene. The CDR3 spans 14 residues. The CDR3 sequence: CASSYGAGRTEAFF. In DNA form, the CDR3 reads TGTGCCAGCAGTTACGGGGCAGGGAGGACTGAAGCTTTCTTT.

The chain uses TRBV3-1 (or the pseudogene TRBV3-2) and TRBJ2-7; 9 nucleotides match TRBD1. After removal of 1 base from V and 12 bases from J, the junction contained 10 bases not matched to a gene. From germline, CDR1 is LGHDT and CDR2 YNNKEL (reference sequence). The CDR3 has 14 residues. CDR3: CASSQGVGTGLRYF. The CDR3 nucleotides read TGTGCCAGCAGCCAAGGCGTTGGGACAGGGCTGCGGTACTTC.

The chain uses TRBV12-3 or TRBV12-4 and TRBJ1-1; no reliable D call. With 1 base removed from V and 13 bases from J, the gap between germline ends came to 13 bases. The CDR3 totals 12 residues. The CDR3 nucleotides are TGTGCCAGCAGTTTAGGCGGCGGCGGTGGTTTCTTT. It is translated as CASSLGGGGGFF.

This clone has only a few counts. The J gene is TRBJ2-7, the V gene TRBV6-6; the match to TRBD2 covers 16 bases. V gave up 6 bases and J gave up 6 bases; unmatched junction bases: 5. This CDR3 is 15 amino acids long. Germline assignment: CDR1 MNHNY and CDR2 SVGAGI (reference sequence). CDR3: CASSPGLAGGGEQYF. In DNA form, the CDR3 reads TGTGCCAGCAGCCCGGGACTAGCGGGAGGGGGCGAGCAGTACTTC.

Here the CDR3 DNA reads TGTGCCAGCTCACCATTAATAGCGGGGGAGCTGTTTTTT. Its protein product is CASSPLIAGELFF. The chain couples TRBV18 to TRBJ2-2, with D perhaps matching TRBD2 (5 bases). V lost 2 bases and J lost 8, with 9 bases in between. Germline V gene lookup returns CDR1 KGHSH and CDR2 LQKENI. The CDR3 loop spans 13 amino acids.

This clone is a singleton in its sample. J is TRBJ2-1 and V is TRBV5-4; TRBD1 is a possible D gene (6 bases). The CDR3 runs 17 residues. Germline V gene lookup returns CDR1 SGHNT and CDR2 YYREEE (reference sequence). V lost 0 bases to trimming and J lost 9 bases, with 22 bases between them. Written as DNA, the CDR3 is TGTGCCAGCAGCTTGGGAAATCTCAGGGGAAGTTTCTTTGAGCAGTTCTTC. As protein: CASSLGNLRGSFFEQFF.

This rearrangement joins TRBV6-4 to TRBJ1-4; D ambiguous. The CDR3 consists of 11 residues. CDR1 is MRHNA, CDR2 SNTAGT, per germline. V shed 10 bases and J shed 8 bases, with 11 bases lying between them. The CDR3 loop reads CATREGEKLFF. The CDR3 DNA reads TGTGCCACCCGAGAGGGCGAAAAACTGTTTTTT.